The next 15 T cell receptor beta chains were all read from a single sample in a study of beta chain features in type 1 diabetes. Study findings and constraints: A moderate, significant TCRB CDR3 shortening appeared in type 1 diabetes across four CD4+ subsets.

What was sequenced were expressed TCRB transcripts, since all of the isolated RNA had been reverse transcribed. Data came from immunoSEQ multiplex PCR; TCRdb stores just in-frame clones and leaves some out. The sample records under 200,000 clones, 8% to 8.5% being singletons. These receptors are not linked to any known antigen. Sample: central memory CD4+ T cells from blood. Every receptor here comes from a woman under 30 with type 1 diabetes.

V gene TRBV7-9 combines with J gene TRBJ2-4, with no clear D. The CDR3 is made up of 11 amino acids. Germline-derived CDR1 and CDR2 are SEHNR and FQNEAQ (reference sequence). V was trimmed by 5 bases and J by 10 bases, leaving 9 bases between them. Here the CDR3 DNA reads TGTGCCAGCAGCCCCGAGGTGATTCAGTACTTC. It specifies CASSPEVIQYF.

The chain has TRBV18 and TRBJ2-3, with 15 bases fitting TRBD2. With V trimmed by 6 bases and J by 4 bases, 5 bases remained unmatched. Germline assignment: CDR1 KGHSH and CDR2 LQKENI. CDR3 length equals 16 residues. CDR3 sequence: CASSTGLAGGADTQYF. CDR3 in DNA: TGTGCCAGCTCGACGGGACTAGCGGGAGGCGCAGATACGCAGTATTTT.

This clone was counted only a few times. The CDR3 DNA is TGTGCCATCTCTTCCAGCGGGAGGGGGGGTTACGAGCAGTACTTC. Translating gives CAISSSGRGGYEQYF. The gene calls are TRBV10-3 and TRBJ2-7; 10 bases align to TRBD2. There are 15 residues in the CDR3. Germline trimming cut 8 bases from V and 4 bases from J; bases unmatched to any gene: 11. Germline V gene lookup returns CDR1 ENHRY and CDR2 SYGVKD.

V gene TRBV7-2 combines with J gene TRBJ2-5, with D possibly matching TRBD2 (7 bases). The CDR3 covers 17 residues. V was shortened by 3 bases and J by 2 bases, with 19 bases between the two germline ends. Germline V gene sequence: CDR1 SGHTA, CDR2 FQGNSA. This CDR3 is CASSFNPAGALQETQYF. The CDR3 region has the DNA TGTGCCAGCAGCTTCAATCCGGCGGGGGCCCTGCAAGAGACCCAGTACTTC.

The rearrangement joins TRBV28 to TRBJ2-1; TRBD2 might be the D (5 bases). CDR1 is MDHEN and CDR2 is SYDVKM in the germline V gene. This CDR3 contains 11 residues. Deletions cut 9 bases from V and 7 bases from J, with 10 bases between. Written as DNA, the CDR3 is TGTGCCAGTAATACTAGGAATGAGCAGTTCTTC. Encoded protein: CASNTRNEQFF.

This rearrangement joins TRBV28 to TRBJ2-7, with 7 bases identical to TRBD1. The CDR3 length is 15 residues. Trimming took 3 bases from V and 3 from J; bases not matched to a gene: 8. Germline assignment: CDR1 MDHEN and CDR2 SYDVKM. CDR3 bases: TGTGCCAGCAGTTTTCGTGGACAGGCCGACTACGAGCAGTACTTC. Translation: CASSFRGQADYEQYF.

A few counts support this clone. This CDR3 reads CASSQSGFSYGYTF. As DNA, the CDR3 is TGCGCCAGCAGCCAGTCAGGGTTCAGCTATGGCTACACCTTC. This chain joins TRBV4-3 and TRBJ1-2; D is perhaps TRBD1 (5 bases). V lost 3 bases, J lost 4 bases, and 12 bases lay in between. The CDR3 covers 14 residues. In germline, CDR1 is LGHNA, CDR2 YSLEER.

The J gene is TRBJ2-2, the V gene TRBV5-1, with 11 bases identical to TRBD1. With V trimmed by 4 bases and J by 6 bases, 5 bases remained unmatched. Germline CDR1 reads SGHRS; CDR2 reads YFSETQ. There are 15 residues in the CDR3. In DNA, the CDR3 is TGCGCCAGCAGCCCCGGGACAGGGGGGTCCGGGGAGCTGTTTTTT. Translated: CASSPGTGGSGELFF.

The chain has TRBV28 and TRBJ2-1; tentative D call: TRBD2 (5 bases). V gave up 9 bases and J gave up 5 bases, with 17 bases separating them. CDR1 and CDR2 from the germline V gene are MDHEN and SYDVKM. CDR3 length equals 14 residues. CDR3 in amino acids: CASLAGIIHNEQFF. CDR3 nucleotide sequence: TGTGCCAGTCTGGCCGGGATTATCCACAATGAGCAGTTCTTC.

This chain links TRBV15 with TRBJ1-1; 7 bases match TRBD1. The length of the CDR3 is 15 residues. Trimming removed 2 bases from V and 10 bases from J; junction bases left unmatched: 13. Per the germline V gene, CDR1 is LNHNV and CDR2 is YYDKDF (reference sequence). CDR3 sequence (DNA): TGTGCCACCAGCAGACGAAATGGGGACAGCTCCGGAGCTTTCTTT. This translates into CATSRRNGDSSGAFF.

The CDR3 loop is CASSQTAGGRISTDTQYF. CDR3 sequence (DNA): TGCGCCAGCAGCCAAACAGCGGGAGGGCGAATTAGCACAGATACGCAGTATTTT. The rearrangement uses TRBV4-1 and TRBJ2-3, with 10 bases that match TRBD2. V gave up 2 bases and J gave up 0 bases; unmatched junction bases: 8. The CDR3 has 18 residues. The germline V gene has CDR1 MGHRA and CDR2 YSYEKL.

The chain uses TRBV7-2 and TRBJ2-1, with TRBD2 identical over 10 bases. The CDR3 extends over 15 amino acids. Germline V lookup: CDR1 SGHTA, CDR2 FQGNSA. The ends lost 5 bases at V and 4 bases at J; junction bases unmatched: 5. The CDR3 nucleotides read TGTGCCAGCAGCCGACAGCGGGGGGGGTACAATGAGCAGTTCTTC. It yields the protein CASSRQRGGYNEQFF.

This clone was found a few times. The chain has TRBV4-1 and TRBJ2-1; 7 bases are shared with TRBD2. Germline loops: CDR1 MGHRA, CDR2 YSYEKL. The V gene end was trimmed by 1 base and the J gene end by 5 bases; junction bases not matched to a gene: 8. The CDR3 has 16 amino acids. CDR3 DNA sequence: TGCGCCAGCAGCCAAGCCCCCCAGCGGGACCACAATGAGCAGTTCTTC. Its translation is CASSQAPQRDHNEQFF.

The chain couples TRBV6-5 to TRBJ2-5; 9 bases are shared with TRBD1. This CDR3 spans 14 amino acids. The V gene end was trimmed by 8 bases and the J gene end by 4 bases; junction bases not matched to a gene: 8. Germline V lookup: CDR1 MNHEY, CDR2 SVGAGI. This CDR3 is CASALDRGGETQYF. CDR3 coding DNA: TGTGCCAGCGCCCTGGACAGGGGAGGAGAGACCCAGTACTTC.

This clone was counted only a few times. This chain connects TRBV28 to TRBJ1-1; D possibly corresponds to TRBD1 (6 bases). The CDR3 runs to 15 residues. Germline V CDR1 and CDR2: MDHEN, SYDVKM. The V gene lost 5 bases and the J gene lost 4 bases, with 17 bases spanning the gap. CDR3 bases: TGTGCCAGCAGTCCCCCGCAGGGGATGGGCACTGAAGCTTTCTTT. Its translation: CASSPPQGMGTEAFF.